The 2 T cell receptor beta chains below all came from one sample that was sequenced in a study of cytomegalovirus exposure and HLA in healthy donors. The primer mix had 60 Vbeta and 13 Jbeta primers. Clones were sequenced by immunoSEQ multiplex PCR, and TCRdb holds only the in-frame ones, with some missing. Found here are 120,000 to 150,000 clones, around three quarters of them singletons; the top ten hold 6.5% to 8%. The specimen was PBMCs. The source is a woman aged 40-49 years in good health and CMV-seropositive.

This rearrangement joins TRBV10-2 to TRBJ1-6; no clear D gene. V was pared by 0 bases and J by 5 bases, with 5 bases between. The CDR3 length is 14 residues. Germline lookup yields CDR1 WSHSY and CDR2 SAAADI. Here the CDR3 DNA reads TGCGCCAGCAGTGAGTCGACAAATAATTCACCCCTCCACTTT. Translation: CASSESTNNSPLHF.

This clone was detected only a few times. V is TRBV30 and J is TRBJ2-1, with a weak D call TRBD1 (6 bases). This CDR3 spans 11 amino acids. From germline, CDR1 is GTSNPN and CDR2 SVGIG (reference sequence). Trimming pared 2 bases from V and 14 bases from J, leaving 13 bases between. The CDR3, as DNA: TGTGCCTGGAGTTCCGGGACATGGGAGTTCTTC. Translated, it gives CAWSSGTWEFF.